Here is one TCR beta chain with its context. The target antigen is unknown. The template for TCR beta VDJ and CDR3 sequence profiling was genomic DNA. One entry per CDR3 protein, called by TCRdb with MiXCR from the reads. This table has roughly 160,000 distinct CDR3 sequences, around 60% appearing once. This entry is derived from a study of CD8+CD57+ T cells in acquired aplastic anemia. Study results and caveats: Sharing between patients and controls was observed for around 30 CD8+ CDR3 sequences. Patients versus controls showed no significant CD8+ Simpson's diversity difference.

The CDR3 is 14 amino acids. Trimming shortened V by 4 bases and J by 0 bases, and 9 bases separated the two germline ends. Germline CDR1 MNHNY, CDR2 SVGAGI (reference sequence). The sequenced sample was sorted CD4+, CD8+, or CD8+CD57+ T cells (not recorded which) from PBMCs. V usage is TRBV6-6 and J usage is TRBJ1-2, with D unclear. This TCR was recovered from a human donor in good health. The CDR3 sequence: CASSWQGSNYGYTF. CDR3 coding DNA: TGTGCCAGCAGTTGGCAAGGCTCTAACTATGGCTACACCTTC.